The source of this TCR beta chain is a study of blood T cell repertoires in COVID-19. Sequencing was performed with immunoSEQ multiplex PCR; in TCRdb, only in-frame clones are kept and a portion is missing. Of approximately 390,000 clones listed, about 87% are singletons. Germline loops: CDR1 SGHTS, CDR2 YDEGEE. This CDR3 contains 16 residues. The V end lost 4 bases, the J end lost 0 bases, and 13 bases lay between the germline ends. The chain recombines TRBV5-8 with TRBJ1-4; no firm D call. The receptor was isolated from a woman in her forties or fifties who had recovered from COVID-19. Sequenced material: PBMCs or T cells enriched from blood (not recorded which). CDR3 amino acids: CASSRSTGATNEKLFF. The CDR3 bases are TGTGCCAGCAGCCGTTCCACGGGAGCAACTAATGAAAAACTGTTTTTT.